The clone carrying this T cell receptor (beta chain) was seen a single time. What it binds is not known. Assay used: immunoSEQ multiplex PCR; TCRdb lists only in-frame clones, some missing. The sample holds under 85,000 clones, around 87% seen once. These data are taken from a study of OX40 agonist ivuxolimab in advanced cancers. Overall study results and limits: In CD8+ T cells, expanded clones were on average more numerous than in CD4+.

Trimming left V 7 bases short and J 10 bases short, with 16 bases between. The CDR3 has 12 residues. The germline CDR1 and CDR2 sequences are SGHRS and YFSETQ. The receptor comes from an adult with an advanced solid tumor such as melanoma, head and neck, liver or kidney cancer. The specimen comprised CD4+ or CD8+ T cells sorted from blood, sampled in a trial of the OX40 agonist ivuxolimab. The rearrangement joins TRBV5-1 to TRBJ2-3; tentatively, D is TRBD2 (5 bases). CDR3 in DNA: TGCGCCAGCGGCAGCGGCCTATCGGCGCAGTATTTT. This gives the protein CASGSGLSAQYF. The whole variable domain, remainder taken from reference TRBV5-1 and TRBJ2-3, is KAGVTQTPRYLIKTRGQQVTLSCSPISGHRSVSWYQQTPGQGLQFLFEYFSETQRNKGNFPGRFSGRQFSNSRSEMNVSTLELGDSALYLCASGSGLSAQYFGPGTRLTVL.